The table lists the clone carrying this T cell receptor (beta chain) with a few counts. Its antigen is not known. PCR amplification relied on 60 Vbeta primers (plus 13 Jbeta primers). Here immunoSEQ multiplex PCR was the method, and the copy in TCRdb shows in-frame clones only, minus some. This table holds under 300,000 clones, around four fifths found once. The CDR3 contains 13 residues. J was trimmed by 5 bases and V by 10 bases; bases with no gene match: 4. CDR1 is MGHDK and CDR2 is SYGVNS in the germline V gene. This sample is part of a study of cytomegalovirus exposure and HLA in healthy donors. General study results and limits: Researchers counted around 170 TCR beta chains as cytomegalovirus-associated.

V gene TRBV25-1 combines with J gene TRBJ2-3; 12 bases fit TRBD1. The clonotype originates from a woman aged 40 to 50 in good health and CMV-seropositive. Sequenced sample: PBMCs. The CDR3 DNA follows: TGTGCCACCCGGGACAGGGGGCGAGATACGCAGTATTTT. It encodes CATRDRGRDTQYF. The full variable domain, rest sourced from reference TRBV25-1 and TRBJ2-3, is EADIYQTPRYLVIGTGKKITLECSQTMGHDKMYWYQQDPGMELHLIHYSYGVNSTEKGDLSSESTVSRIRTEHFPLTLESARPSHTSQYLCATRDRGRDTQYFGPGTRLTVL.